This T cell receptor beta chain was obtained from a study of shared clonotypes between healthy human individuals. This table comes from immunoSEQ multiplex PCR, and its TCRdb copy is limited to in-frame clones, with some not included. The sample yields about 2.2 million clones, roughly 91% seen once. Naive CD8 populations comprised CD45RO-negative cells positively selected for CCR7, excluding terminally differentiated effector memory CD45RA+ cells. Study-wide results and limits: Clonotype sharing across a handful of donors was observed for around 5.1% of naive CD4 clonotypes.

About this clone: What it binds is unknown.

The clonotype originates from a young man in good health. Some clones in this sample may be carry-over from other donors' samples. Sequenced sample: naive CD8+ T cells from PBMCs.

The CDR3 spells CASSPRQGMAEKLFF. CDR3 DNA sequence: TGCGCCAGCAGCCCCCGACAGGGAATGGCTGAAAAACTGTTTTTT. V gene TRBV5-1 combines with J gene TRBJ1-4; 7 bases are a match to TRBD1. J gave up 7 bases and V 4 bases, and 10 bases lay outside the gene matches. The germline gives CDR1 SGHRS, CDR2 YFSETQ. The CDR3 consists of 15 residues.